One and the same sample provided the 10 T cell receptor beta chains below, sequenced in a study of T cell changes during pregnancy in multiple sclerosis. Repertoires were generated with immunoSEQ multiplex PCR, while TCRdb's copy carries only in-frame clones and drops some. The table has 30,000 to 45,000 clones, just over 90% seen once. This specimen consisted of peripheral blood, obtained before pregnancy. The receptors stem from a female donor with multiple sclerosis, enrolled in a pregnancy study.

The CDR3 DNA sequence: TGTGCCAGCAGCTTGGGGCAGGGGATAGTCTACGAGCAGTACTTC. It encodes CASSLGQGIVYEQYF. The chain has TRBV5-4 and TRBJ2-7; D might be TRBD1 (6 bases). Germline CDR1 reads SGHNT; CDR2 reads YYREEE (reference sequence). Trimming stripped 0 bases from V and 3 bases from J, with 13 bases between. CDR3 length: 15 residues.

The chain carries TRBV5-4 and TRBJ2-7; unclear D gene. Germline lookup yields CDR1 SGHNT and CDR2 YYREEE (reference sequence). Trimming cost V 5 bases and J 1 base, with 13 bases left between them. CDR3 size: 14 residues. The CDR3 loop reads CASSRQAQSYEQYF. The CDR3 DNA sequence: TGTGCCAGCAGTCGCCAGGCCCAATCCTACGAGCAGTACTTC.

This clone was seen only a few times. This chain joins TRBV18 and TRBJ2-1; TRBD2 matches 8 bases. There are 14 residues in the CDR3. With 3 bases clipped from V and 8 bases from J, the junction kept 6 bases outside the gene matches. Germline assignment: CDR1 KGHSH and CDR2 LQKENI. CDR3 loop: CASSPGGRSHEQFF. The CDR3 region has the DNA TGTGCCAGCTCACCGGGCGGGAGGTCCCATGAGCAGTTCTTC.

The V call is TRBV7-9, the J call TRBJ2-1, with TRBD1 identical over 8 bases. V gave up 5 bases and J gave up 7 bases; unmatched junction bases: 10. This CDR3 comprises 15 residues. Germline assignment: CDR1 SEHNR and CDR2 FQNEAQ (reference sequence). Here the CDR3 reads CASSPRDRNSNEQFF. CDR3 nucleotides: TGTGCCAGCAGCCCGCGGGACAGGAACTCTAATGAGCAGTTCTTC.

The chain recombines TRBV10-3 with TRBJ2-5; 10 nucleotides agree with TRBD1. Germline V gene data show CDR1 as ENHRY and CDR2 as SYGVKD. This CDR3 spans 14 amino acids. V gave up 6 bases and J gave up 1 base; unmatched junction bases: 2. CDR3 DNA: TGTGCCATCAGGGGACAGGGGAGCCAAGAGACCCAGTACTTC. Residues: CAIRGQGSQETQYF.

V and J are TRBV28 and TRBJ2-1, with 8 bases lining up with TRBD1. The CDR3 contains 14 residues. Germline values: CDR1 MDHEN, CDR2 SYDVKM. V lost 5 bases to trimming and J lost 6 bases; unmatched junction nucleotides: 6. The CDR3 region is CASSPGQDFNEQFF. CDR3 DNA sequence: TGTGCCAGCAGTCCGGGACAGGACTTCAATGAGCAGTTCTTC. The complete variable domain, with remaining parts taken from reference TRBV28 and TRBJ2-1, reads DVKVTQSSRYLVKRTGEKVFLECVQDMDHENMFWYRQDPGLGLRLIYFSYDVKMKEKGDIPEGYSVSREKKERFSLILESASTNQTSMYLCASSPGQDFNEQFFGPGTRLTVL.

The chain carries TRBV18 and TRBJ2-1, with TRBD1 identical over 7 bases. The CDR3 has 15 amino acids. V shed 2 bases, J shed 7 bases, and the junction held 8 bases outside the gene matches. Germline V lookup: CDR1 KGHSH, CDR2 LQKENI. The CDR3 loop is CASSPALGGPNEQFF. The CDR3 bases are TGTGCCAGCTCACCAGCCCTAGGGGGCCCGAATGAGCAGTTCTTC.

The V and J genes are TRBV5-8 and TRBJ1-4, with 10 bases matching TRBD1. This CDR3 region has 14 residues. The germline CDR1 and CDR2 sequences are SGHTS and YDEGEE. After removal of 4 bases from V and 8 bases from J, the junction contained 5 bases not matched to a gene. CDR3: CASSGGQGEEKLFF. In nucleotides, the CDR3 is TGTGCCAGCAGCGGCGGACAGGGGGAGGAAAAACTGTTTTTT.

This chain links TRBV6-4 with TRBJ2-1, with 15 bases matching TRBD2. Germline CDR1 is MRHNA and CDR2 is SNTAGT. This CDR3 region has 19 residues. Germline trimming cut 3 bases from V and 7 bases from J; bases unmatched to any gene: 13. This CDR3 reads CASSDRTSGRAVIRNEQFF. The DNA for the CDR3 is TGTGCCAGCAGTGATCGGACTAGCGGGAGGGCAGTGATTCGGAATGAGCAGTTCTTC.

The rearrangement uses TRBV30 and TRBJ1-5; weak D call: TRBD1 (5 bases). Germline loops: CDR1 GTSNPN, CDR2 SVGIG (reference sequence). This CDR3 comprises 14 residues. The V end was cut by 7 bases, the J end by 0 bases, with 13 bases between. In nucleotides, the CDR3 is TGTGCCTCGGGGGGACTAGTTAGCAATCAGCCCCAGCATTTT. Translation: CASGGLVSNQPQHF.